The rows below give T cell receptor beta chains drawn from one sample of a study of blood T cells in healthy people across ages. Using its own MiXCR run on the 5' RACE reads, TCRdb lists one record per CDR3 protein. The sample carries about 780,000 distinct CDR3 sequences, 20% to 30% recorded once. These data also formed part of another study, on T cells of mothers and their children.

The sample taken for sequencing was blood. The receptor set was obtained from a boy aged 10-17 years in good health. Both conserved end residues are part of each CDR3. A D gene is named only where the DNA matches it firmly. Clone size, where shown, is once, few, many, or a class for clones that have expanded.

few,TRBV5-5,TRBJ1-4,NA,TGTGCCAGCAGCCCCGGACCGGGGGGTTGGGAAAAACTGTTTTTT,CASSPGPGGWEKLFF
NA,TRBV9,TRBJ2-4,NA,TGTGCCAGCAGCGCAACAGGGAATCCAGACATTCAGTACTTC,CASSATGNPDIQYF
NA,TRBV12-3/TRBV12-4,TRBJ2-1,NA,TGTGCCAGCAGTTCCACACGTGGGGGGGAGCAGTTCTTC,CASSSTRGGEQFF
once,TRBV13,TRBJ1-6,NA,TGTGCCAGCAGCTTAGGCCATGGACAGCGGGCCGATTCACCCCTCCACTTT,CASSLGHGQRADSPLHF
NA,TRBV19,TRBJ2-7,NA,TGTGCCAGTGGAGCGGACAGAACCTACGAGCAGTACTTC,CASGADRTYEQYF
few,TRBV4-1,TRBJ2-7,TRBD2,TGCGCCAGCAGCCAACGAGCGGGGACCTCCTACGAGCAGTACTTC,CASSQRAGTSYEQYF
NA,TRBV5-1,TRBJ2-1,TRBD2,TGCGCCAGCAGCCGTCTACTAGCGGGGGATTCCAATGAGCAGTTCTTC,CASSRLLAGDSNEQFF
few,TRBV6-6,TRBJ2-3,TRBD2,TGTGCCAGCAGTCGAGGCGGGACTAGCTCCGATACGCAGTATTTT,CASSRGGTSSDTQYF
few,TRBV28,TRBJ2-5,TRBD2,TGTGCCAGCAGCCTAGCCGGAACTAGCGGGGTCCTGGGGGAGACCCAGTACTTC,CASSLAGTSGVLGETQYF
few,TRBV20-1,TRBJ2-7,NA,TGCAGTGCTGTACAGGGAGAACCGCCCTACGAGCAGTACTTC,CSAVQGEPPYEQYF
few,TRBV7-9,TRBJ2-5,NA,TGTGCCAGCAGCCCAGATACCCGGCAGTACTTC,CASSPDTRQYF
few,TRBV29-1,TRBJ1-2,TRBD1,TGCAGCGTGGGGACAGGGGAGGCTAACTATGGCTACACCTTC,CSVGTGEANYGYTF
NA,TRBV29-1,TRBJ1-1,NA,TGCAGCGTTGACAGGACAGCCGAATTTGAAGCTTTCTTT,CSVDRTAEFEAFF
many,TRBV5-1,TRBJ2-7,NA,TGCGCCAGCAGCTTGGAGGGGGACGAGCAGTACTTC,CASSLEGDEQYF
NA,TRBV20-1,TRBJ1-5,TRBD1,TGCAGTGCCCGGACAGGGGCGAACAATCAGCCCCAGCATTTT,CSARTGANNQPQHF
few,TRBV3-1,TRBJ2-2,NA,TGTGCCAGCGGACCAAGTTGGGGTGCGTCCGGGGAGCTGTTTTTT,CASGPSWGASGELFF
NA,TRBV5-1,TRBJ2-7,TRBD1,TGCGCCAGCAGCTTGAGGACAGGGCTCGATGGCGAGCAGTACTTC,CASSLRTGLDGEQYF
NA,TRBV27,TRBJ2-1,NA,TGTGCCAGCAGTCCACGTCAGGTTAGCTCCTACAATGAGCAGTTCTTC,CASSPRQVSSYNEQFF
NA,TRBV12-3/TRBV12-4,TRBJ2-1,NA,TGTGCCAGCAGTCCGGGACTCCTTCGGGATGAGCAGTTCTTC,CASSPGLLRDEQFF
many,TRBV6-5,TRBJ1-3,NA,TGTGCCAGCAGTTATGGCCCAAGAAACACCATATATTTT,CASSYGPRNTIYF
NA,TRBV6-2/TRBV6-3,TRBJ2-5,TRBD2,TGTGCCAGCGCAAAGCGGGGGCAAGAGACCCAGTACTTC,CASAKRGQETQYF
NA,TRBV7-2,TRBJ2-3,TRBD1,TGTGCCAGCACCCTTGACAGGGGCGATACGCAGTATTTT,CASTLDRGDTQYF
few,TRBV11-2,TRBJ2-1,TRBD2,TGTGCCAGCAGCCGAACGGGGGGGCAAGATGAGCAGTTCTTC,CASSRTGGQDEQFF
NA,TRBV6-1,TRBJ2-5,NA,TGTGCCAGCAGTGAATATGAGGGAGAGACCCAGTACTTC,CASSEYEGETQYF
few,TRBV5-1,TRBJ1-1,TRBD1,TGCGCCAGCAGCCTTTTGGACAGGGGAACTGAAGCTTTCTTT,CASSLLDRGTEAFF
NA,TRBV12-3/TRBV12-4,TRBJ1-1,NA,TGTGCCAGCACCCCTACGGGAATAATGAACACTGAAGCTTTCTTT,CASTPTGIMNTEAFF
NA,TRBV11-2,TRBJ2-4,NA,TGTGCCAGCAGCTTAGATCGGAAACAGGGTATTCACAGTAAGGCCAAAAACATTCAGTACTTC,CASSLDRKQGIHSKAKNIQYF
few,TRBV10-3,TRBJ2-5,TRBD1,TGTGCCATCAGAGACAATACAGGGGGCGAAGAGACCCAGTACTTC,CAIRDNTGGEETQYF
NA,TRBV5-1,TRBJ2-1,TRBD2,TGCGCCAGCAGGTCCGGGACTAGCGGGGATTCCTACAATGAGCAGTTCTTC,CASRSGTSGDSYNEQFF
few,TRBV12-3/TRBV12-4,TRBJ1-6,NA,TGTGCCAGCAGTTCCCAAAGCTCACCCCTCCACTTT,CASSSQSSPLHF
NA,TRBV9,TRBJ2-4,NA,TGTGCCAGCAGCGTAGGCGAGGGTATTCAGTACTTC,CASSVGEGIQYF
few,TRBV5-1,TRBJ1-4,NA,TGCGCCAGCAGCTTGGAAGGGGTTCATGAAAAACTGTTTTTT,CASSLEGVHEKLFF
NA,TRBV4-2,TRBJ2-2,TRBD1,TGTGCCAGCGGCCGGGACAGGGGGAACGGGGAGCTGTTTTTT,CASGRDRGNGELFF
NA,TRBV4-1,TRBJ1-1,TRBD1,TGCGCCAGCAGCCTAAAAACTACAGGGGCTCCCCCGGGAACTGAAGCTTTCTTT,CASSLKTTGAPPGTEAFF
NA,TRBV20-1,TRBJ2-1,TRBD1,TGCAGTCCCAACAGGGGGTCCTACAATGAGCAGTTCTTC,CSPNRGSYNEQFF
many,TRBV10-1,TRBJ2-1,NA,TGCGCCAGCAGTGTTAAATCCTACAATGAGCAGTTCTTC,CASSVKSYNEQFF
NA,TRBV5-1,TRBJ1-2,NA,TGCGCCAGCAGCTTGGCTGTAGGGATAGTTTATGGCCACACCTTC,CASSLAVGIVYGHTF
few,TRBV20-1,TRBJ2-2,NA,TGCAGTGTCGAGGGAGTTAACACCGGGGAGCTGTTTTTT,CSVEGVNTGELFF
few,TRBV24-1,TRBJ1-2,NA,TGTGCCACCAGTGATTCCCAGGGTAGGGGTGGCTACACCTTC,CATSDSQGRGGYTF
few,TRBV6-4,TRBJ2-7,NA,TGTGCCAGCAGTGACCAGGCCTACTACGAGCAGTACTTC,CASSDQAYYEQYF
few,TRBV29-1,TRBJ2-5,NA,TGCAGCGTCGTGATCGGGGCTGAGGAGACCCAGTACTTC,CSVVIGAEETQYF
NA,TRBV25-1,TRBJ2-3,TRBD2,TGTGCCAGCAGTGACCAGGGACTAGCCCAAGATACGCAGTATTTT,CASSDQGLAQDTQYF
NA,TRBV7-9,TRBJ1-4,TRBD1,TGTGCCAGCAGCTGGCGGGGGCAGGGGGGCGAAAAACTGTTTTTT,CASSWRGQGGEKLFF
few,TRBV6-1,TRBJ2-1,TRBD1,TGTGCCAGCGGGGGGACCGGCAGGGGGCTTAAGGGACCTACGGATGAGCAGTTCTTC,CASGGTGRGLKGPTDEQFF
NA,TRBV28,TRBJ2-5,NA,TGTGCCAGCAGTTTATGGGACAGCGGGCGTCCGACCCAGTACTTC,CASSLWDSGRPTQYF
few,TRBV20-1,TRBJ2-7,TRBD1,TGCAGTGCCCCGAGGGGACAGGGAGGTGGCGAGCAGTACTTC,CSAPRGQGGGEQYF
NA,TRBV5-1,TRBJ2-1,NA,TGCGCCAGCAGCTTGGCGGGGGATAGCGGCTACAATGAGCAGTTCTTC,CASSLAGDSGYNEQFF
few,TRBV6-5,TRBJ1-2,NA,TGTGCCAGCAGTTACTCGAAGTTTGGGGGTGGCTATGGCTACACCTTC,CASSYSKFGGGYGYTF
NA,TRBV10-1,TRBJ2-7,TRBD1,TGCGCCAGCAGCCCAATTCACAGGGGGCGCGGTGAGCAGTACTTC,CASSPIHRGRGEQYF
few,TRBV10-3,TRBJ2-7,TRBD2,TGTGCCATCGCCCCACAGAGCGGGGGCGAGCAGTACTTC,CAIAPQSGGEQYF